These 13 T cell receptor beta chains came from one sample sequenced in a study of post-analysis software for immune sequencing data. Study results and caveats: In patients, about 5 TRBV segments were more frequent than in controls, with TRBV5-6, TRBV5-1 and TRBV20-1 among them.

Antigen specificity for these receptors is unknown. Incorporated into the TCR beta cDNA libraries were unique molecular identifiers, which served to reduce PCR and sequencing biases. TCRdb recomputed calls from the PCR reads with MiXCR, one row per CDR3 protein. The sample yields around 250,000 distinct CDR3 sequences, about 40% seen once. The sample consisted of blood. All receptors come from a girl between 10 and 17 years old with multiple sclerosis.

As to this clonotype: With a much larger clone just one base away, this may be a read error. The V and J genes are TRBV7-9 and TRBJ2-3; 9 positions agree with TRBD2. CDR3 size: 17 residues. V lost 5 bases, J lost 4 bases, and 13 bases stayed unmatched. Per germline, CDR1 SEHNR and CDR2 FQNEAQ (reference sequence). The CDR3 DNA sequence: TGTGCCAGCAGCCTCACCCTCGGGACTAGCATCGCAGATACGCAGTATTTT. It specifies CASSLTLGTSIADTQYF.

The rearrangement links TRBV4-3 to TRBJ2-3, with TRBD2 matching 13 bases. The CDR3 runs 16 residues. V shed 3 bases, J shed 11 bases, and the junction held 11 bases outside the gene matches. CDR1 and CDR2 from the germline V gene are LGHNA and YSLEER. The CDR3 coding sequence is TGCGCCAGCAGCCAGACCGCACTAGCGGGAGGGAGGAGGCAGTATTTT. Amino acids: CASSQTALAGGRRQYF.

The chain recombines TRBV6-2 or TRBV6-3 with TRBJ1-5; tentative D call: TRBD1 (5 bases). V lost 0 bases, J lost 6 bases, and 9 bases lay in between. The CDR3 is 14 amino acids. CDR1 is MNHEY and CDR2 is SVGEGT in the germline V gene. The CDR3 is CASSYSGAAQPQHF. CDR3 coding DNA: TGTGCCAGCAGTTACTCAGGGGCGGCTCAGCCCCAGCATTTT.

The chain is built from TRBV7-8 and TRBJ2-3, with 9 bases aligning to TRBD1. V lost 5 bases, J lost 4 bases, and 13 bases stayed unmatched. Germline V gene sequence: CDR1 SGHVS, CDR2 FQNEAQ. This CDR3 contains 17 residues. CDR3 sequence (DNA): TGTGCCAGCAGCGCCCGGGACAGGGTCGGGGTGGCAGATACGCAGTATTTT. It encodes CASSARDRVGVADTQYF.

V is TRBV29-1 and J is TRBJ1-1; D call uncertain. V lost 7 bases, J lost 4 bases, and 13 bases lay in between. The CDR3 has 12 residues. Per the germline V gene, CDR1 is SQVTM and CDR2 is ANQGSEA. The CDR3 DNA reads as TGCAGCGCCTCCGACAAAGTCACTGAAGCTTTCTTT. This sequence encodes CSASDKVTEAFF.

This clonotype came up many times. The rearrangement joins TRBV20-1 to TRBJ2-4, with D perhaps TRBD1 or TRBD2 (6 bases each). V dropped 4 bases and J dropped 5 bases, with 12 bases sitting between them. There are 13 residues in the CDR3. Germline V gene sequence: CDR1 DFQATT, CDR2 SNEGSKA (reference sequence). The CDR3: CSANRGGQNIQYF. The CDR3 region has the DNA TGCAGTGCTAATAGAGGGGGGCAAAACATTCAGTACTTC.

V is TRBV7-3 and J is TRBJ1-1; 8 positions agree with TRBD1. The germline V gene has CDR1 SGHTA and CDR2 FQGTGA. The trim removed 5 bases at V and 0 bases at J, leaving 5 bases unmatched. This CDR3 is 15 amino acids long. The chain's CDR3 is CASSPGTGMNTEAFF. The CDR3 nucleotides read TGTGCCAGCAGCCCCGGGACAGGCATGAACACTGAAGCTTTCTTT.

This clonotype was found many times. The rearrangement joins TRBV7-9 to TRBJ1-1; unclear D gene. Germline values: CDR1 SEHNR, CDR2 FQNEAQ (reference sequence). Between the trimmed V and J ends, which lost 5 bases and 10 bases, there was a span of 17 bases. The CDR3 contains 13 residues. The CDR3 loop is CASSGREAGGAFF. DNA of the CDR3: TGTGCCAGCAGCGGACGGGAGGCCGGTGGAGCTTTCTTT.

This clonotype was observed many times. J is TRBJ2-3 and V is TRBV12-3 or TRBV12-4; 14 nucleotides match TRBD2. This CDR3 has 17 amino acids. The trim removed 6 bases at V and 4 bases at J, leaving 9 bases unmatched. The CDR3 DNA reads TGTGCCAGCAGCAACCCCCGACTAGCGGGAGGGGCAGATACGCAGTATTTT. Encoded protein: CASSNPRLAGGADTQYF.

This clonotype was seen at least ten times. The chain recombines TRBV14 with TRBJ2-5; a weak D match, TRBD2 (6 bases). The CDR3 runs to 15 residues. The germline V and J ends were trimmed by 5 bases and 2 bases, with 15 bases remaining between them. Germline CDR1 and CDR2: SGHDN and FVKESK. CDR3 protein: CASSFASGGQETQYF. For the CDR3, the DNA is TGTGCCAGCAGCTTCGCCTCCGGGGGTCAAGAGACCCAGTACTTC. The full variable domain, completed using reference TRBV14 and TRBJ2-5, is EAGVTQFPSHSVIEKGQTVTLRCDPISGHDNLYWYRRVMGKEIKFLLHFVKESKQDESGMPNNRFLAERTGGTYSTLKVQPAELEDSGVYFCASSFASGGQETQYFGPGTRLLVL.

Ten or more counts support this clonotype. The V gene is TRBV5-4, the J gene TRBJ2-3, with D possibly TRBD2 on 5 matching bases. With 1 base removed from V and 4 bases from J, the gap between germline ends came to 16 bases. This CDR3 has 16 residues. Germline loops: CDR1 SGHNT, CDR2 YYREEE (reference sequence). CDR3 sequence (DNA): TGTGCCAGCAGCTTGAACACTGGAGGCGGCGCAGATACGCAGTATTTT. This gives the protein CASSLNTGGGADTQYF.

This clonotype has ten or more counts. The CDR3 reads CASSLEQRTEAFF. CDR3 bases: TGCGCCAGCAGCTTGGAACAAAGGACTGAAGCTTTCTTT. V gene TRBV5-1 combines with J gene TRBJ1-1; D is undetermined. Germline V lookup: CDR1 SGHRS, CDR2 YFSETQ. V was trimmed by 0 bases and J by 5 bases, leaving 8 bases between them. This CDR3 comprises 13 residues.

This clonotype was recorded at least ten times. The rearrangement uses TRBV5-1 and TRBJ2-1; D uncertain. This CDR3 region has 15 residues. Per the germline V gene, CDR1 is SGHRS and CDR2 is YFSETQ. V dropped 2 bases and J dropped 4 bases, with 13 bases sitting between them. The CDR3 protein is CASSFAQRDYNEQFF. In DNA form, the CDR3 reads TGCGCCAGCAGCTTCGCTCAAAGGGATTACAATGAGCAGTTCTTC.